These 9 T cell receptor beta chains share one sample of origin, sequenced in a study of shared clonotypes between healthy human individuals. Method: immunoSEQ multiplex PCR; TCRdb's copy keeps in-frame clones and lacks some. The top ten hold approximately 0.13% of the sample, which has 2 million to 2.5 million clones, around 95% seen once. Sequenced input: naive CD4+ T cells sorted from blood. Subset given: CD45RA+ positively selected. The source of these receptors is a man aged 18 to 29 in good health.

This chain connects TRBV19 to TRBJ2-7; 7 nucleotides match TRBD2. V lost 5 bases and J lost 0; bases outside the gene matches: 7. The CDR3 contains 15 residues. Germline loops: CDR1 LNHDA, CDR2 SQIVND (reference sequence). The CDR3 coding sequence is TGTGCCAGTAGTCCGGGACTACCGAACTCCTACGAGCAGTACTTC. As protein: CASSPGLPNSYEQYF.

The V call is TRBV14, the J call TRBJ2-5; D remains unclear. The CDR3 is 14 residues long. Germline assignment: CDR1 SGHDN and CDR2 FVKESK. The V gene lost 2 bases and the J gene lost 5 bases, with 12 bases spanning the gap. DNA of the CDR3: TGTGCCAGCAGCCAATGGCTGCTTGAGGAGACCCAGTACTTC. Protein sequence: CASSQWLLEETQYF.

This clone was seen a few times. The chain joins TRBV10-3 to TRBJ1-1, with D possibly being TRBD1 (5 bases). This CDR3 spans 13 amino acids. In germline, CDR1 is ENHRY, CDR2 SYGVKD. V was cut by 3 bases and J by 5 bases, with 10 bases left in between. The DNA for the CDR3 is TGTGCCATCAGTGATCAAGGGGAAACTGAAGCTTTCTTT. Protein product: CAISDQGETEAFF.

This clone was seen a handful of times. This chain uses TRBV29-1 with TRBJ2-1, with D possibly matching TRBD2 (6 bases). CDR1 is SQVTM, CDR2 ANQGSEA, per germline. CDR3 length: 14 amino acids. The V end was cut by 4 bases, the J end by 6 bases, with 16 bases between. CDR3: CSVVGTLDTNEQFF. CDR3 coding DNA: TGCAGCGTTGTTGGGACTCTGGACACCAATGAGCAGTTCTTC.

Note on this clone: Other DNA sequences within the sample encode an identical CDR3. The rearrangement uses TRBV9 and TRBJ2-5; the D is unclear. The CDR3 spans 15 residues. Germline V gives CDR1 SGDLS, CDR2 YYNGEE. Deletions cut 0 bases from V and 1 base from J, with 10 bases between. The CDR3 region is CASSVALGSQETQYF. Written as DNA, the CDR3 is TGTGCCAGCAGCGTAGCCCTGGGATCCCAAGAGACCCAGTACTTC.

The genes are TRBV5-4 and TRBJ1-1; D call uncertain. Looked up from germline, CDR1 is SGHNT and CDR2 is YYREEE (reference sequence). This CDR3 has 13 amino acids. Trimming took off 4 bases at V and 1 base at J, with 8 bases between the two ends. The CDR3 bases are TGTGCCAGCAGCCCCCCGGGGAACACTGAAGCTTTCTTT. Amino acids: CASSPPGNTEAFF.

The chain employs TRBV5-1 and TRBJ1-1, with TRBD1 matching over 7 bases. J was trimmed by 4 bases and V by 4 bases; bases with no gene match: 10. CDR3 length: 15 amino acids. The germline V gene has CDR1 SGHRS and CDR2 YFSETQ. The CDR3 is CASSPTQGLGTEAFF. The CDR3 coding sequence is TGCGCCAGCAGCCCGACACAGGGGTTAGGCACTGAAGCTTTCTTT.

This chain's CDR3 is CASNGLAGSDTQYF. CDR3 bases: TGCGCCAGCAACGGGCTAGCGGGTTCAGATACGCAGTATTTT. This sequence joins TRBV5-1 and TRBJ2-3; the match to TRBD2 covers 8 bases. V lost 6 bases, J lost 4 bases, and 7 bases stayed unmatched. The germline gives CDR1 SGHRS, CDR2 YFSETQ. The CDR3 consists of 14 residues.

This chain links TRBV5-1 with TRBJ2-5; no clear D gene. The length of the CDR3 is 15 residues. Germline V gene sequence: CDR1 SGHRS, CDR2 YFSETQ. V was trimmed by 0 bases and J by 5 bases, leaving 14 bases between them. The CDR3 protein is CASSLAGTNRETQYF. The CDR3 nucleotides are TGCGCCAGCAGCTTGGCCGGAACTAATCGTGAGACCCAGTACTTC.